This TCR beta chain was identified in a study of cytotoxic CD8 clonotypes in ibrutinib-treated CLL. TCRdb keeps only in-frame clones here, not all; method: immunoSEQ multiplex PCR. The sample carries approximately 330,000 clones, approximately 80% recorded once. Germline CDR1 LNHNV, CDR2 YYDKDF (reference sequence). This CDR3 comprises 15 residues. The V gene lost 0 bases and the J gene lost 2 bases, with 9 bases spanning the gap. This TCR was sampled from a human donor with chronic lymphocytic leukemia. The sample here was PBMCs, taken before ibrutinib treatment. The gene calls are TRBV15 and TRBJ2-3; D tentatively reads TRBD1 or TRBD2 (5 bases each). CDR3 DNA: TGTGCCACCAGCAGAGATCGAGGGGACACAGATACGCAGTATTTT. Amino acid sequence: CATSRDRGDTDTQYF. Combining the CDR3 with reference TRBV15 and TRBJ2-3 gives the whole variable domain DAMVIQNPRYQVTQFGKPVTLSCSQTLNHNVMYWYQQKSSQAPKLLFHYYDKDFNNEADTPDNFQSRRPNTSFCFLDIRSPGLGDTAMYLCATSRDRGDTDTQYFGPGTRLTVL.